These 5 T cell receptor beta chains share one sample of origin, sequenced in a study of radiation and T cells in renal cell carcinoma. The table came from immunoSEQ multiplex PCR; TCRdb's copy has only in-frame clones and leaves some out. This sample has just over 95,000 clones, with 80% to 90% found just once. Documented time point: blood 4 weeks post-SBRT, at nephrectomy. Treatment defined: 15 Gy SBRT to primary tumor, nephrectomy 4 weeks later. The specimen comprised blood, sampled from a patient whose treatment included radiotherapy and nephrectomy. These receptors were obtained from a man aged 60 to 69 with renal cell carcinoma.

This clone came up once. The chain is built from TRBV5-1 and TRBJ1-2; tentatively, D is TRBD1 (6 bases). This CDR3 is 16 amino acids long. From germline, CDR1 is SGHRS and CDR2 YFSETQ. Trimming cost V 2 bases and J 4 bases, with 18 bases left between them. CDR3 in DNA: TGCGCCAGCAGCTTCCCCGGGACACCAGGGTCCTATGGCTACACCTTC. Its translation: CASSFPGTPGSYGYTF.

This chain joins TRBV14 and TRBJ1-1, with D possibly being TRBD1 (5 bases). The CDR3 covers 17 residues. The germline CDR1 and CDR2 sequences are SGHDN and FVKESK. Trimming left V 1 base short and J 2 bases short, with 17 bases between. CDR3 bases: TGTGCCAGCAGCCAAGCGGGGACCCGGGTCGGAAACACTGAAGCTTTCTTT. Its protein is CASSQAGTRVGNTEAFF. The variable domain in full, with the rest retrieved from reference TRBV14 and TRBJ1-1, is EAGVTQFPSHSVIEKGQTVTLRCDPISGHDNLYWYRRVMGKEIKFLLHFVKESKQDESGMPNNRFLAERTGGTYSTLKVQPAELEDSGVYFCASSQAGTRVGNTEAFFGQGTRLTVV.

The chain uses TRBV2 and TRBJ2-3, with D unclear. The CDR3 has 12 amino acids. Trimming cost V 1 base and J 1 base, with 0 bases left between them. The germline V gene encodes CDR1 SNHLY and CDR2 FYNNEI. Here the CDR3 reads CASSEGTDTQYF. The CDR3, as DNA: TGTGCCAGCAGTGAAGGCACAGATACGCAGTATTTT.

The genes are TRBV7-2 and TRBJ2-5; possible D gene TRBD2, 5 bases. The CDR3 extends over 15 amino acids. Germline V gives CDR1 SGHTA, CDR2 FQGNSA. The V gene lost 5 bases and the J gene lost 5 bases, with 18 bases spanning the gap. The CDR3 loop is CASSRAAGLGETQYF. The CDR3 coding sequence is TGTGCCAGCAGCCGTGCGGCGGGCCTGGGTGAGACCCAGTACTTC.

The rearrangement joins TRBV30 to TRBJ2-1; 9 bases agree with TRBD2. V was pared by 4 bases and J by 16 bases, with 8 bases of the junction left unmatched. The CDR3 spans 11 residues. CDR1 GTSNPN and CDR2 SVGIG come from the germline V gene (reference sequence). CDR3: CAWIGLAKIFF. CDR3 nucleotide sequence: TGTGCCTGGATTGGACTAGCGAAGATATTCTTC.